This is a list of T cell receptor beta chains from one sample in a study of blood T cells in healthy people across ages. TCRdb called the 5' RACE reads again in MiXCR, with one record for every CDR3 protein. The sample yields hundreds of thousands of distinct CDR3 sequences, about 25% seen once. A further study also used this sample, focusing on T cells of mothers and their children.

The sequencing input was blood. These TCRs come from a boy younger than 10 in good health. Both conserved end residues are part of each CDR3. Fields, in order: J gene, clone size, V gene, D gene, CDR3 DNA, CDR3 protein. The D gene is left open where the match is weak. The size field is filled for only some rows; it gives once, few, many or a size class.

>TRBJ1-6|NA|TRBV30|NA
TGTGCCTGGGAGGCCGGGCCCGGCTCACCCCTCCACTTT
CAWEAGPGSPLHF
>TRBJ1-6|few|TRBV7-9|TRBD1
TGTGCCAGCAGCTTAATCGACAGGGCGGATTCACCCCTCCACTTT
CASSLIDRADSPLHF
>TRBJ2-3|NA|TRBV20-1|TRBD2
TGCAGTGCTAGCGGGGGGTCAGATACGCAGTATTTT
CSASGGSDTQYF
>TRBJ1-6|once|TRBV6-5|NA
TGTGCCAGCAGTTACGGGGGGGTTATTATGAATTCACCCCTCCACTTT
CASSYGGVIMNSPLHF
>TRBJ2-5|few|TRBV9|NA
TGTGCCAGCAGTTACTCGGGGTCGGAAGAGACCCAGTACTTC
CASSYSGSEETQYF
>TRBJ2-5|few|TRBV10-2|NA
TGCGCCAGCACAAGGGGCGAGGGGGAGACCCAGTACTTC
CASTRGEGETQYF
>TRBJ1-2|few|TRBV7-2|NA
TGTGCCAGCAACGGGGGGAACTATGGCTACACCTTC
CASNGGNYGYTF
>TRBJ2-6|few|TRBV11-2|NA
TGTGCCAGCACCCTGACAGGGAGGGGGCCCTCTGGGGCCAACGTCCTGACTTTC
CASTLTGRGPSGANVLTF
>TRBJ1-2|NA|TRBV10-3|NA
TGTGCCATCAGTGGCCCCCCCTCGACTTCAAACTATGGCTACACCTTC
CAISGPPSTSNYGYTF
>TRBJ2-7|few|TRBV20-1|NA
TGCAGTGCAAGGACTATCGGCGAGCAGTACTTC
CSARTIGEQYF
>TRBJ2-7|few|TRBV6-1|TRBD2
TGTGCCAGCAGTGCCCTAGCGGGAGGGCTCCCCTACGAGCAGTACTTC
CASSALAGGLPYEQYF
>TRBJ2-5|NA|TRBV3-1|TRBD1
TGTGCCAGCAGCGCCCGGACAGGGAGACAAGAGACCCAGTACTTC
CASSARTGRQETQYF
>TRBJ2-4|NA|TRBV12-3/TRBV12-4|TRBD2
TGTGCCAGCAGTCCGAGCTTTGCGGGAGCGGGGAACATTCAGTACTTC
CASSPSFAGAGNIQYF
>TRBJ2-3|few|TRBV12-3/TRBV12-4|NA
TGTGCCAGCAGTTTAAGGTCTGGGACGCTCACAGATACGCAGTATTTT
CASSLRSGTLTDTQYF
>TRBJ1-2|NA|TRBV6-1|NA
TGTGCCAGCAGTGAATCCGCAGGGCCCGGCTATGGCTACACCTTC
CASSESAGPGYGYTF
>TRBJ2-1|few|TRBV20-1|NA
TGCAGTGCCTCCATGGGTCGGTGGGGGTACAATGAGCAGTTCTTC
CSASMGRWGYNEQFF
>TRBJ2-7|NA|TRBV20-1|NA
TGCAGTGCTAGAGATCTTGGGGCCCTCGAGCAGTACTTC
CSARDLGALEQYF
>TRBJ2-2|few|TRBV6-4|TRBD1
TGTGCCAGCAGTGGACAGGGGAATGGCGGGGAGCTGTTTTTT
CASSGQGNGGELFF
>TRBJ2-2|NA|TRBV6-5|NA
TGTGCCAGCAGTTACTCGCTCGACGCAGGGAACACCGGGGAGCTGTTTTTT
CASSYSLDAGNTGELFF
>TRBJ1-1|NA|TRBV20-1|NA
TGCAGTGCCCGAGGCCACCACGGGTTGGACACTGAAGCTTTCTTT
CSARGHHGLDTEAFF
>TRBJ2-5|NA|TRBV28|NA
TGTGCCAGCAGTTTATGGGCCAGTGAAGAGACCCAGTACTTC
CASSLWASEETQYF
>TRBJ2-5|few|TRBV7-2|TRBD1
TGTGCCAGCAGCAATTGGGACAGGGGGCGAGGAGAGACCCAGTACTTC
CASSNWDRGRGETQYF
>TRBJ1-1|NA|TRBV3-1|NA
TGTGCCAGCAGAGCGGACCCGGACACTGAAGCTTTCTTT
CASRADPDTEAFF
>TRBJ2-3|few|TRBV5-1|NA
TGCGCCAGCAGCTTGGTCGACAGGAGCGCAGATACGCAGTATTTT
CASSLVDRSADTQYF
>TRBJ2-5|NA|TRBV4-2|TRBD2
TGTGCCAGCAGCCAAGATGCGGTAGCGGGGGCCCAAGAGACCCAGTACTTC
CASSQDAVAGAQETQYF
>TRBJ2-1|NA|TRBV6-1|NA
TGTGCCAGCAAATGGTCGGACTCTTACAATGAGCAGTTCTTC
CASKWSDSYNEQFF
>TRBJ2-2|few|TRBV6-2/TRBV6-3|NA
TGTGCCAGCAGTTACCCTCCGGGACCGAAACTTGACGGGGAGCTGTTTTTT
CASSYPPGPKLDGELFF
>TRBJ2-5|NA|TRBV7-6|TRBD2
TGTGCCAGCAGCCCCTGGAGCGGGGGGGAGACCCAGTACTTC
CASSPWSGGETQYF
>TRBJ2-5|NA|TRBV12-3/TRBV12-4|TRBD2
TGTGCCAGCAGTTCATGGACTAGCGGGAAAGAGACCCAGTACTTC
CASSSWTSGKETQYF
>TRBJ2-1|few|TRBV7-8|TRBD2
TGTGCCAGCAGCTTAGGGGCGGGAGCCAAGTACAATGAGCAGTTCTTC
CASSLGAGAKYNEQFF
>TRBJ2-5|few|TRBV29-1|NA
TGCAGCGTTTTTAAGGGGAGGATTGAGACCCAGTACTTC
CSVFKGRIETQYF
>TRBJ2-7|NA|TRBV2|NA
TGTGCCAGCTCTGGGGAGGCGGCGCTGAGTCAGTACTTC
CASSGEAALSQYF
>TRBJ2-5|NA|TRBV29-1|TRBD1
TGCAGCGTTGAAGAGGGGACAGGGCAAGAGACCCAGTACTTC
CSVEEGTGQETQYF
>TRBJ2-1|few|TRBV7-9|TRBD2
TGTGCCAGCAGCTCGAACAGGCAAATGACTAGCGGGGGCTACAATGAGCAGTTCTTC
CASSSNRQMTSGGYNEQFF
>TRBJ2-7|NA|TRBV29-1|TRBD2
TGCAGCGCCGGGACTAGCGGGTCTAACGAGCAGTACTTC
CSAGTSGSNEQYF
>TRBJ2-7|few|TRBV29-1|NA
TGCAGCGTTGAAGATACTTCGGGGGGCAACGAGCAGTACTTC
CSVEDTSGGNEQYF
>TRBJ2-5|few|TRBV24-1|TRBD2
TGTGCCACCAGTGACCCGGGACTAGCGGGAGAGACCCAGTACTTC
CATSDPGLAGETQYF
>TRBJ2-2|NA|TRBV12-3/TRBV12-4|NA
TGTGCCAGCAGTTTGAGTGACTACACCGGGGAGCTGTTTTTT
CASSLSDYTGELFF
>TRBJ2-5|few|TRBV11-2|TRBD2
TGTGCCAGCAGCTTAGGGAGCGGGGGGGCTTGGGAGACCCAGTACTTC
CASSLGSGGAWETQYF
>TRBJ2-1|few|TRBV2|TRBD1
TGTGCCAGCAGCGGGACAGGGGGCCCTCACGACGAGTTCTTC
CASSGTGGPHDEFF
>TRBJ2-2|many|TRBV29-1|TRBD2
TGCAGCCTAGGACTAGCGGGCGACGGGGAGCTGTTTTTT
CSLGLAGDGELFF
>TRBJ2-1|few|TRBV21-1|NA
TGTGCCAGCAGCAGCGGGGGCTATGAGCAGTTCTTC
CASSSGGYEQFF
>TRBJ1-2|few|TRBV7-2|NA
TGTGCCAGCAGCTTAGCGTCGTCTCTCTATGGCTACACCTTC
CASSLASSLYGYTF
>TRBJ1-5|NA|TRBV30|TRBD1
TGTGCCTGGAGCCCACAGGGGGACCAGCCCCAGCATTTT
CAWSPQGDQPQHF
>TRBJ2-4|NA|TRBV7-2|NA
TGTGCCAGCAGCTTATGGCAGGGTAGGGGAAGAGCCAAAAACATTCAGTACTTC
CASSLWQGRGRAKNIQYF
>TRBJ2-5|NA|TRBV20-1|TRBD2
TGCAGTGCTAGAGATCCGGGCGGGGGGGCATTTATTCAAGAGACCCAGTACTTC
CSARDPGGGAFIQETQYF
>TRBJ1-5|NA|TRBV7-8|NA
TGTGCCAGCAGCTATGGGGTAAACAGCAATCAGCCCCAGCATTTT
CASSYGVNSNQPQHF
>TRBJ1-2|few|TRBV2|TRBD1
TGTGCCAGCAGTGAGGAGACAGGGGGCGACGGCTACACCTTC
CASSEETGGDGYTF